A single sample gave rise to the 8 T cell receptor beta chains below, sequenced in a study of cytomegalovirus exposure and HLA in healthy donors. PCR employed 60 Vbeta and 13 Jbeta primers. The protocol was immunoSEQ multiplex PCR, while the TCRdb copy is restricted to in-frame clones and leaves out a portion. This sample has 150,000 to 200,000 clones, with approximately 86% found just once. The material sequenced was PBMCs. The receptors shown here come from a woman aged 18 to 35 in good health and CMV-seronegative.

This chain links TRBV6-1 with TRBJ2-7; 7 bases match TRBD1. The CDR3 has 13 amino acids. Germline CDR1 is MNHNS and CDR2 is SASEGT. Unmatched junction bases numbered 4, after V lost 5 bases and J lost 3 bases. The DNA of the CDR3 is TGTGCCAGCAGTCTTCGGGACAGCTACGAGCAGTACTTC. The encoded protein is CASSLRDSYEQYF.

The genes are TRBV6-1 and TRBJ2-5, with TRBD2 matching 10 bases. The CDR3 covers 15 residues. The V segment lost 4 bases and the J segment 5 bases; nucleotides outside the gene matches: 7. CDR1 is MNHNS and CDR2 is SASEGT in the germline V gene. The CDR3 protein is CASSVSSGGSETQYF. The CDR3 DNA sequence: TGTGCCAGCAGTGTGAGTAGCGGGGGGTCGGAGACCCAGTACTTC.

CDR3 region: CASSLIGTASYNEQFF. The CDR3 region has the DNA TGCGCCAGCAGCTTGATCGGGACAGCCTCCTACAATGAGCAGTTCTTC. The chain couples TRBV5-1 to TRBJ2-1; the match to TRBD1 covers 7 bases. CDR1 and CDR2 from the germline V gene are SGHRS and YFSETQ. This CDR3 spans 16 amino acids. J gave up 0 bases and V 1 base, and 4 bases lay outside the gene matches.

The chain carries TRBV6-1 and TRBJ1-5; 7 bases match TRBD1. The V and J ends lost 8 bases and 5 bases, in that order; junction bases with no gene match: 9. This CDR3 has 14 residues. Germline assignment: CDR1 MNHNS and CDR2 SASEGT. CDR3 loop: CASQTGTEYQPQHF. The CDR3 DNA follows: TGTGCCAGCCAAACCGGGACAGAATATCAGCCCCAGCATTTT.

The gene calls are TRBV2 and TRBJ2-1, with D tentatively TRBD1 (6 bases). Trimming took 6 bases from V and 5 from J, leaving 17 bases between them. This CDR3 has 15 amino acids. Germline assignment: CDR1 SNHLY and CDR2 FYNNEI. The CDR3 region is CASSQTGRKNNEQFF. CDR3 DNA: TGTGCCAGCAGCCAAACAGGGAGAAAGAACAATGAGCAGTTCTTC.

The V and J genes are TRBV19 and TRBJ2-7, with TRBD1 identical over 7 bases. CDR1 and CDR2 (germline): LNHDA, SQIVND (reference sequence). The CDR3 contains 14 residues. V dropped 5 bases and J dropped 3; count of bases not matched to a gene: 7. The CDR3 DNA reads TGTGCCAGTAGTGCAAACCGGGACAGCTACGAGCAGTACTTC. This encodes CASSANRDSYEQYF.

The gene calls are TRBV7-2 and TRBJ2-3, with 9 bases identical to TRBD2. The CDR3 spans 13 residues. Germline values: CDR1 SGHTA, CDR2 FQGNSA. The DNA for the CDR3 is TGTTCGGCTAGCGGGGTGTTCACAGATACGCAGTATTTT. Translating gives CSASGVFTDTQYF.

Of note for this clone: Compared with germline, one end of the junction differs, possibly owing to a read error. CDR3 sequence (DNA): TGTTCCAGCAGCCCCGGAGGGAGGGGGTCCTACGAGCAGTACTTC. Its protein product is CSSSPGGRGSYEQYF. The chain joins TRBV7-9 to TRBJ2-7, with a possible D match to TRBD2 (7 bases). The CDR3 contains 15 residues. Germline CDR1 and CDR2: SEHNR and FQNEAQ (reference sequence).